This section outlines one TCR beta chain sequence together with its context. The antigen is unknown. MiXCR was run by TCRdb on the reads, yielding one entry per CDR3 protein. The table has a few hundred thousand distinct CDR3 sequences, 12% to 15% seen once; the top ten hold about 10%. This specimen belongs to a study of T cell repertoires in cytomegalovirus infection. Looking at the study overall: Indications came from public TCR beta signatures; they pointed to CMV infection and to a matching HLA type. Study results and caveats: Ex vivo, HLA-C-restricted CMV-specific TCR beta clonotypes prevailed over the rest of the response. Carriers of CMV plus the relevant HLA were identified by cumulative public TCR beta family frequency.

The CDR3 is made up of 18 amino acids. Germline CDR1 is LNHDA and CDR2 is SQIVND (reference sequence). Trimming cost V 5 bases and J 0 bases; bases outside gene matches: 10. The sequence came from a human donor in good health (CMV status not recorded). Some clones in this sample may be carry-over from other donors' samples. V is TRBV19 and J is TRBJ2-6, with 7 bases aligning to TRBD1. Sequencing used PBMCs. This chain's CDR3 is CASSARQGTGSGANVLTF. The CDR3 DNA reads as TGTGCCAGTAGTGCAAGACAGGGTACGGGCTCTGGGGCCAACGTCCTGACTTTC.